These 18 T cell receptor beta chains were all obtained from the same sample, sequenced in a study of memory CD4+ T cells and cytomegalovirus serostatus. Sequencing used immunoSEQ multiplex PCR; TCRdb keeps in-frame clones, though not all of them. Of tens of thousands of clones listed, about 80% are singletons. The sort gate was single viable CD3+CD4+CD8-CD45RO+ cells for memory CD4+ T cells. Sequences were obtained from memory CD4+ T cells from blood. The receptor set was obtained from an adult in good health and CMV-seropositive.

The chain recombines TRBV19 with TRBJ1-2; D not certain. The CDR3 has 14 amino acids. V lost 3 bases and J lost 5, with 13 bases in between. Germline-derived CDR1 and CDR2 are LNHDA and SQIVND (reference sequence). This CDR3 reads CASSISSTIYGYTF. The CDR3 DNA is TGTGCCAGTAGTATCTCAAGCACTATTTATGGCTACACCTTC. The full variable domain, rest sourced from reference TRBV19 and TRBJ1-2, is DGGITQSPKYLFRKEGQNVTLSCEQNLNHDAMYWYRQDPGQGLRLIYYSQIVNDFQKGDIAEGYSVSREKKESFPLTVTSAQKNPTAFYLCASSISSTIYGYTFGSGTRLTVV.

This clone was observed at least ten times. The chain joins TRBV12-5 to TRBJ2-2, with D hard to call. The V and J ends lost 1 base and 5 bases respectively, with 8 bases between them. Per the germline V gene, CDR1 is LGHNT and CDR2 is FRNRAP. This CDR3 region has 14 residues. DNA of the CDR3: TGTGCTAGTGGTTTGGGGGCGATGACCGGGGAGCTGTTTTTT. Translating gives CASGLGAMTGELFF.

For the CDR3, the DNA is TGTGCCAGCAGTCGTGGTGGGAGTGCAAACATTCAGTACTTC. Translating gives CASSRGGSANIQYF. The chain combines TRBV6-5 with TRBJ2-4; tentative D call: TRBD2 (5 bases). This CDR3 has 14 amino acids. Germline CDR1 reads MNHEY; CDR2 reads SVGAGI. The V and J ends lost 5 bases and 6 bases respectively, with 14 bases between them.

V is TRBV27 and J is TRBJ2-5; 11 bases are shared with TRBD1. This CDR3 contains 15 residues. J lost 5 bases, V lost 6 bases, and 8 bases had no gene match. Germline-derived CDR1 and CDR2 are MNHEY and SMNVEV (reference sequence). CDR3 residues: CASRGGQGAGETQYF. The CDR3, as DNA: TGTGCCAGCAGAGGAGGACAGGGGGCAGGGGAGACCCAGTACTTC.

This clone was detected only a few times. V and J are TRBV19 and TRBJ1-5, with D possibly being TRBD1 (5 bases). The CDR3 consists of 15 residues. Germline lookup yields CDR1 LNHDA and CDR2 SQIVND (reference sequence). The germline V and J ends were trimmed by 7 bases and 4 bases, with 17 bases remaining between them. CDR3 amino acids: CASIRGAEVNQPQHF. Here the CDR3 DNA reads TGTGCCAGTATTAGAGGGGCCGAGGTTAATCAGCCCCAGCATTTT. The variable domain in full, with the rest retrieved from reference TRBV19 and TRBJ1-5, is DGGITQSPKYLFRKEGQNVTLSCEQNLNHDAMYWYRQDPGQGLRLIYYSQIVNDFQKGDIAEGYSVSREKKESFPLTVTSAQKNPTAFYLCASIRGAEVNQPQHFGDGTRLSIL.

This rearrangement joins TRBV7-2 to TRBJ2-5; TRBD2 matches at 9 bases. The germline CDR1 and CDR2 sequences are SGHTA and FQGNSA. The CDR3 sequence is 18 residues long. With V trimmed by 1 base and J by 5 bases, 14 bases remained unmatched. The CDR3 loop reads CASSLGLSGAGGRETQYF. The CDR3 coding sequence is TGTGCCAGCAGCTTAGGACTGTCCGGAGCGGGAGGACGTGAGACCCAGTACTTC.

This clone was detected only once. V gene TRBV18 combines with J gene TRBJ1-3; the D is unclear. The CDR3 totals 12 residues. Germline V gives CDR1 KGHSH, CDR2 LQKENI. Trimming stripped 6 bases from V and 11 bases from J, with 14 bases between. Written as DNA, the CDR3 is TGTGCCAGCTCTCTCGACCTAACCCCCATATATTTT. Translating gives CASSLDLTPIYF. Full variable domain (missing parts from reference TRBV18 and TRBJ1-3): NAGVMQNPRHLVRRRGQEARLRCSPMKGHSHVYWYRQLPEEGLKFMVYLQKENIIDESGMPKERFSAEFPKEGPSILRIQQVVRGDSAAYFCASSLDLTPIYFGEGSWLTVV.

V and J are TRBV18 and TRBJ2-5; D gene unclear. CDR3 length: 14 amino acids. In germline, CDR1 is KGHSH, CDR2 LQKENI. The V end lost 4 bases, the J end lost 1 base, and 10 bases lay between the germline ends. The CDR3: CASSLNPPQETQYF. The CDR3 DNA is TGTGCCAGCTCACTGAACCCACCCCAAGAGACCCAGTACTTC.

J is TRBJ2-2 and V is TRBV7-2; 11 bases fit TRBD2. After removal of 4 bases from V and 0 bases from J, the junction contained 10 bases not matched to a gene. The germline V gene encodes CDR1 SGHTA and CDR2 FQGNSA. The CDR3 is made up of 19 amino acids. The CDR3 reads CASSSIAGGPKSNTGELFF. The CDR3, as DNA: TGTGCCAGCAGCTCAATAGCGGGAGGGCCTAAATCGAACACCGGGGAGCTGTTTTTT.

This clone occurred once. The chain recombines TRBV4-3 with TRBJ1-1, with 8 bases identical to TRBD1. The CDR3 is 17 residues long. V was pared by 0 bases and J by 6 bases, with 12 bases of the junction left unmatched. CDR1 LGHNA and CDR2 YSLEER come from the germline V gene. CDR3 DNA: TGCGCCAGCAGCCAAGATATCAGTGACAGGGGCCCTCCTGAAGCTTTCTTT. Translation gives CASSQDISDRGPPEAFF.

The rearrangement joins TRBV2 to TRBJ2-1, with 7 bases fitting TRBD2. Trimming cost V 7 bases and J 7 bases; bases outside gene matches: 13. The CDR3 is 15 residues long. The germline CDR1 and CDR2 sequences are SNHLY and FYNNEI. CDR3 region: CASNSGTTQRNEQFF. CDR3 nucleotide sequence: TGTGCCAGCAATTCCGGGACTACTCAACGAAATGAGCAGTTCTTC.

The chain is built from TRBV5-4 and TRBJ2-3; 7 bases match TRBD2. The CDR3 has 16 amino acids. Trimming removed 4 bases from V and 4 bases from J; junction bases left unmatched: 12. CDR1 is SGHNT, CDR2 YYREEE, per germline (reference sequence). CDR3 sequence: CASSQDVSGGSDTQYF. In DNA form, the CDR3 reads TGTGCCAGCAGCCAAGATGTGTCGGGAGGTTCAGATACGCAGTATTTT.

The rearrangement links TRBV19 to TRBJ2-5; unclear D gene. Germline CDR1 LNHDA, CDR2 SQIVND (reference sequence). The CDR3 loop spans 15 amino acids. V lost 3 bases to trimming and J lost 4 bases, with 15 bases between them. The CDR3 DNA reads TGTGCCAGTAGTATTGAGGCATCTTCGGGAGAGACCCAGTACTTC. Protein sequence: CASSIEASSGETQYF.

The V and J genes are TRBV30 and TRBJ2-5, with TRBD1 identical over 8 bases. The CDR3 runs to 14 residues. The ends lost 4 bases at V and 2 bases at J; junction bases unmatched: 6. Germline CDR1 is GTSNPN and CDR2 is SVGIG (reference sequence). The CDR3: CAWKRGTGQETQYF. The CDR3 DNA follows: TGTGCCTGGAAAAGAGGGACAGGACAAGAGACCCAGTACTTC. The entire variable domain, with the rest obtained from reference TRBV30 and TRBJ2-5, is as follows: SQTIHQWPATLVQPVGSPLSLECTVEGTSNPNLYWYRQAAGRGLQLLFYSVGIGQISSEVPQNLSASRPQDRQFILSSKKLLLSDSGFYLCAWKRGTGQETQYFGPGTRLLVL.

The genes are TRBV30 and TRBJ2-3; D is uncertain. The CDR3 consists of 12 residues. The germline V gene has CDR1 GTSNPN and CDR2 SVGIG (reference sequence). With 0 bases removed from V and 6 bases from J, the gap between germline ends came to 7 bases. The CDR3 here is CAWSVGRDTQYF. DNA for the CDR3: TGTGCCTGGAGTGTTGGAAGGGATACGCAGTATTTT.

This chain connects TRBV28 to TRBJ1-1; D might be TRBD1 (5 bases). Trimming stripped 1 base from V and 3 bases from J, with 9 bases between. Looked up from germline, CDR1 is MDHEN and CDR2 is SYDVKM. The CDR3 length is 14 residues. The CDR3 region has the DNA TGTGCCAGCAGTTTATACGGGGACGACACTGAAGCTTTCTTT. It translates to CASSLYGDDTEAFF.

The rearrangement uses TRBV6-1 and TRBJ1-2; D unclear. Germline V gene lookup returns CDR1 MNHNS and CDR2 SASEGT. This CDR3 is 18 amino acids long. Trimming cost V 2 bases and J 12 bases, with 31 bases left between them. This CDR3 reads CASSEKVIQQEGYFADTF. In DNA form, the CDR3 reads TGTGCCAGCAGTGAAAAGGTCATCCAGCAGGAGGGCTATTTTGCTGACACCTTC.

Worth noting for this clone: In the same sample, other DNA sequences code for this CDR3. The CDR3 spells CASSLDRNTEAFF. CDR3 nucleotides: TGCGCCAGCAGCTTAGACAGGAACACTGAAGCTTTCTTT. The chain uses TRBV5-1 and TRBJ1-1, with D possibly TRBD1 on 5 matching bases. There are 13 residues in the CDR3. In germline, CDR1 is SGHRS, CDR2 YFSETQ. Trimming removed 2 bases from V and 1 base from J, with 6 bases in between.